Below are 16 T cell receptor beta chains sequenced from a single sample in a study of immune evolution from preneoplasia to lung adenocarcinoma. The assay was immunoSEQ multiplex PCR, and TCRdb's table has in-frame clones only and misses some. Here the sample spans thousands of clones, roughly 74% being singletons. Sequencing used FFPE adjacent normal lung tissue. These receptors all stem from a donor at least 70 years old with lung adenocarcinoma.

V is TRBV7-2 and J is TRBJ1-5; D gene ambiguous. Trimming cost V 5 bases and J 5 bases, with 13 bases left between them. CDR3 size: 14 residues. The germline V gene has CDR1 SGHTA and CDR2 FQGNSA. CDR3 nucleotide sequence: TGTGCCAGCAGCCCAGAGACGGGCGATCAGCCCCAGCATTTT. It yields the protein CASSPETGDQPQHF.

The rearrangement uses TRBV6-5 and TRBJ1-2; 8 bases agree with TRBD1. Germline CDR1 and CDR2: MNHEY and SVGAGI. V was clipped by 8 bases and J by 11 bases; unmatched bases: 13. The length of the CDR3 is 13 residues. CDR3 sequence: CASASGQARRYTF. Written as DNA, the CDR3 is TGTGCCAGCGCATCGGGACAGGCGCGACGTTACACCTTC.

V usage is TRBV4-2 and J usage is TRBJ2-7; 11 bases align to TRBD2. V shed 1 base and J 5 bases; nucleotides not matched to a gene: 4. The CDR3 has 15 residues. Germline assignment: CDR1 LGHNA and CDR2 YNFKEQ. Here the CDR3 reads CASSQGSGGAHEQYF. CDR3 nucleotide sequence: TGTGCCAGCAGCCAAGGTAGCGGGGGGGCCCACGAGCAGTACTTC.

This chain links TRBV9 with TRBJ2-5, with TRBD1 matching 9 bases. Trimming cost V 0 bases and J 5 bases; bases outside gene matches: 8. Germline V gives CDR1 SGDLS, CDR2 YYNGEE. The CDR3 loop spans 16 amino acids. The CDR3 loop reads CASSVASIGTGETQYF. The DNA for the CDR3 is TGTGCCAGCAGCGTAGCTAGTATTGGGACAGGGGAGACCCAGTACTTC.

The CDR3 DNA reads TGTGCCAGCACCCCCCCCGGGGGGGGTAGATTAAATGAGCAGTTCTTC. It yields the protein CASTPPGGGRLNEQFF. The V gene is TRBV9, the J gene TRBJ2-1, with 8 bases matching TRBD2. Germline V gives CDR1 SGDLS, CDR2 YYNGEE. V dropped 6 bases and J dropped 7; count of bases not matched to a gene: 15. There are 16 residues in the CDR3. The full variable domain, completed using reference TRBV9 and TRBJ2-1, is DSGVTQTPKHLITATGQRVTLRCSPRSGDLSVYWYQQSLDQGLQFLIQYYNGEERAKGNILERFSAQQFPDLHSELNLSSLELGDSALYFCASTPPGGGRLNEQFFGPGTRLTVL.

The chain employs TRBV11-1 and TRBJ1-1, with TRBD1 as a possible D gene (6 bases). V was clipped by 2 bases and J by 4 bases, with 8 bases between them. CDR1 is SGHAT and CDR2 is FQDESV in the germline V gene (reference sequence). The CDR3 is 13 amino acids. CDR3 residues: CASSLRGGTEAFF. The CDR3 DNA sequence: TGTGCCAGCAGCTTAAGGGGGGGCACTGAAGCTTTCTTT.

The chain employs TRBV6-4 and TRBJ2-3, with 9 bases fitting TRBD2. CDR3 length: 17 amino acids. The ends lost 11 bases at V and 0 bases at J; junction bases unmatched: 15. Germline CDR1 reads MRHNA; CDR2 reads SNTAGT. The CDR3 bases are TGTGCCCCCACGCGGGGGGGCATCTTGGCTAGCACAGATACGCAGTATTTT. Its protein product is CAPTRGGILASTDTQYF.

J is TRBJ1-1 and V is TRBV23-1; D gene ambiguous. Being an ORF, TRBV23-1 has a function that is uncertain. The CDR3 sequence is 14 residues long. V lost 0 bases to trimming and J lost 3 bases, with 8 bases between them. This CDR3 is CASSQSPGDTEAFF. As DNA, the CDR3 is TGCGCCAGCAGTCAATCCCCCGGGGACACTGAAGCTTTCTTT.

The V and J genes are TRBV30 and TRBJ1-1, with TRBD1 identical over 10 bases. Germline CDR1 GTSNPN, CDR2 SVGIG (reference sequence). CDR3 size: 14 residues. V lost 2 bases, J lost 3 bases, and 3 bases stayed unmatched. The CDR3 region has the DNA TGTGCCTGGAGTCCTGGGACAGGGGACACTGAAGCTTTCTTT. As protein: CAWSPGTGDTEAFF.

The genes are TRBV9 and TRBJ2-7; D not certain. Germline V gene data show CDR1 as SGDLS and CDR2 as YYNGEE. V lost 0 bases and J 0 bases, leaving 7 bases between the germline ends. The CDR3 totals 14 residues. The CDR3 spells CASSVDHSSYEQYF. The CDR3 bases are TGTGCCAGCAGCGTAGATCACAGCTCCTACGAGCAGTACTTC.

The DNA for the CDR3 is TGCAGCGTTGAATGGGGGATCCCCTACGAGCAGTACTTC. Amino acids: CSVEWGIPYEQYF. The chain uses TRBV29-1 and TRBJ2-7; tentatively, D is TRBD1 or TRBD2 (5 bases each). The length of the CDR3 is 13 residues. Trimming removed 2 bases from V and 2 bases from J, with 10 bases in between. Germline V gene data show CDR1 as SQVTM and CDR2 as ANQGSEA.

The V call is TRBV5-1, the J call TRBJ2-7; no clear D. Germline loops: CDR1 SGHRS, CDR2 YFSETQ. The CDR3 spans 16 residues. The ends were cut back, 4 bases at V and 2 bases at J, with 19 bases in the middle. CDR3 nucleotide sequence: TGCGCCAGCAGCCCTTTAACAGCAGTGGATCCCTACGAGCAGTACTTC. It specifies CASSPLTAVDPYEQYF.

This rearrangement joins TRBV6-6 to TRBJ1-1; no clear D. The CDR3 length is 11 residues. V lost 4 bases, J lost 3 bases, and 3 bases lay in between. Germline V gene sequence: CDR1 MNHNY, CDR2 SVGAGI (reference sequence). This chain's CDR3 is CASSWDTEAFF. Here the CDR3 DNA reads TGTGCCAGCAGTTGGGACACTGAAGCTTTCTTT.

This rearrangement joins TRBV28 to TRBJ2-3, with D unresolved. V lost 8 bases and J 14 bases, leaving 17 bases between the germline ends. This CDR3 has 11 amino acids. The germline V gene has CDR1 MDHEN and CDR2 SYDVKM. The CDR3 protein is CASSRGSFAYF. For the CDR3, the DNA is TGTGCCAGCTCCCGAGGTTCCTTCGCGTATTTT.

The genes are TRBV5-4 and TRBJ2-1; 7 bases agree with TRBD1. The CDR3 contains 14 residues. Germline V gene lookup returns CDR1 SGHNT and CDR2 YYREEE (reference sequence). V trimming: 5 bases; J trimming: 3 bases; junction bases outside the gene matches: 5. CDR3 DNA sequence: TGTGCCAGCAGTCAGGGACAGAACTACAATGAGCAGTTCTTC. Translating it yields CASSQGQNYNEQFF. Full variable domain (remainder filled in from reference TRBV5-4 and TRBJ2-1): ETGVTQSPTHLIKTRGQQVTLRCSSQSGHNTVSWYQQALGQGPQFIFQYYREEENGRGNFPPRFSGLQFPNYSSELNVNALELDDSALYLCASSQGQNYNEQFFGPGTRLTVL.

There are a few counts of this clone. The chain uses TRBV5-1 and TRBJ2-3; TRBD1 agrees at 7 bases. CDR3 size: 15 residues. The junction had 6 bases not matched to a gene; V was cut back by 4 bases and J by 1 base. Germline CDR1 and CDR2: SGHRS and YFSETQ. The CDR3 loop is CASSLGTARTDTQYF. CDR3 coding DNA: TGCGCCAGCAGCCTCGGGACAGCTCGCACAGATACGCAGTATTTT.